A single sample gave rise to the 29 T cell receptor beta chains below, sequenced in a study of blood T cell repertoires in COVID-19 (TCRdb year 2020). The receptor library was made with the immunoSEQ multiplex PCR assay. This is the immuneACCESS table as TCRdb keeps it, with only in-frame sequences that have V and J called. A part of the clones is gone; compared with another copy, unresolved V genes explain less than half, and the rest is unexplained. The sample yields 95,000 to 150,000 clones; about nine tenths were counted once. Roughly 4.7% of the sample goes to the ten largest clones. Material: peripheral blood. All receptors come from a middle-aged man with acute or convalescent COVID-19.

The CDR3 coding sequence is TGTGCCAGCAGTGAATATAGGTGGGGAGAGGAAAAACTGTTTTTT. It yields the protein CASSEYRWGEEKLFF. V gene TRBV25-1 combines with J gene TRBJ1-4; D is unresolved. V lost 0 bases to trimming and J lost 8 bases, with 13 bases between them. CDR1 and CDR2 from the germline V gene are MGHDK and SYGVNS. The CDR3 length is 15 residues.

This clone has just one count. The rearrangement uses TRBV27 and TRBJ1-1, with a possible D match to TRBD1 (6 bases). The V and J ends lost 5 bases and 4 bases respectively, with 17 bases between them. The length of the CDR3 is 15 residues. Per germline, CDR1 MNHEY and CDR2 SMNVEV (reference sequence). The CDR3 bases are TGTGCCAGCAGTCCGATGCCAGGGGAAGGCACTGAAGCTTTCTTT. As protein: CASSPMPGEGTEAFF.

The chain joins TRBV5-1 to TRBJ1-2; TRBD1 aligns across 8 bases. J gave up 4 bases and V 0 bases, and 8 bases lay outside the gene matches. In germline, CDR1 is SGHRS, CDR2 YFSETQ. The CDR3 loop spans 16 amino acids. CDR3 loop: CASSLASAQGGYGYTF. The CDR3 nucleotides read TGCGCCAGCAGCTTGGCTAGTGCACAGGGGGGCTATGGCTACACCTTC.

The gene calls are TRBV29-1 and TRBJ1-3; D gene uncertain. There are 13 residues in the CDR3. The ends were cut back, 1 base at V and 3 bases at J, with 7 bases in the middle. Per the germline V gene, CDR1 is SQVTM and CDR2 is ANQGSEA. The CDR3 sequence: CSVEGGLGNTIYF. The CDR3 DNA follows: TGCAGCGTTGAAGGAGGCCTTGGAAACACCATATATTTT.

The genes are TRBV11-3 and TRBJ1-3, with TRBD1 matching 7 bases. The CDR3 loop spans 15 amino acids. The V segment lost 6 bases and the J segment 0 bases; nucleotides outside the gene matches: 5. The germline gives CDR1 SGHNT, CDR2 YENEEA. The CDR3 nucleotides are TGTGCCAGCAGTCCCACAGGGGCCTCTGGAAACACCATATATTTT. Translated, it gives CASSPTGASGNTIYF.

This clone was observed a few times. V usage is TRBV19 and J usage is TRBJ2-7; a weak D match, TRBD1 (5 bases). The CDR3 is 11 residues long. CDR1 and CDR2 (germline): LNHDA, SQIVND (reference sequence). With 4 bases removed from V and 4 bases from J, the gap between germline ends came to 5 bases. The CDR3 is CASSTGYEQYF. Written as DNA, the CDR3 is TGTGCCAGTAGTACAGGGTACGAGCAGTACTTC.

This clone was seen a single time. The chain joins TRBV5-1 to TRBJ1-1; the match to TRBD1 covers 8 bases. Germline-derived CDR1 and CDR2 are SGHRS and YFSETQ. J was trimmed by 5 bases and V by 5 bases; bases with no gene match: 5. The CDR3 loop spans 13 amino acids. The CDR3 DNA sequence: TGCGCCAGCAGTCGACAGGGGAGTACTGAAGCTTTCTTT. Translation gives CASSRQGSTEAFF.

V is TRBV5-1 and J is TRBJ1-6; 7 positions match TRBD1. The V gene's germline CDR1 is SGHRS and CDR2 YFSETQ. The CDR3 length is 15 residues. Trimming cost V 4 bases and J 12 bases; bases outside gene matches: 13. CDR3 sequence: CASSRTAGGLEPLHF. CDR3 nucleotides: TGCGCCAGCAGCCGGACGGCAGGGGGTTTGGAACCCCTCCACTTT.

J is TRBJ1-6 and V is TRBV6-1; 9 bases line up with TRBD1. CDR1 and CDR2 from the germline V gene are MNHNS and SASEGT. With V trimmed by 3 bases and J by 9 bases, 9 bases remained unmatched. The CDR3 covers 16 residues. CDR3 amino acids: CASSERWDREGSPLHF. As DNA, the CDR3 is TGTGCCAGCAGTGAGAGGTGGGACAGGGAGGGTTCACCCCTCCACTTT.

The rearrangement uses TRBV19 and TRBJ1-4, with TRBD1 matching 7 bases. The CDR3 is 14 amino acids. Germline CDR1 LNHDA, CDR2 SQIVND (reference sequence). V lost 7 bases and J lost 4; bases outside the gene matches: 6. CDR3 DNA: TGTGCCAGTAACTCCGGGACAGTTAATGAAAAACTGTTTTTT. Translating it yields CASNSGTVNEKLFF.

This chain links TRBV11-2 with TRBJ1-4; possible D gene TRBD1, 5 bases. Germline V gene data show CDR1 as SGHAT and CDR2 as FQNNGV. V was shortened by 1 base and J by 15 bases, with 9 bases between the two germline ends. This CDR3 has 11 residues. The CDR3: CASSLGGAVFF. DNA for the CDR3: TGTGCCAGCAGCTTAGGCGGGGCGGTGTTTTTT.

The V and J genes are TRBV9 and TRBJ1-3; 9 bases match TRBD1. The junction had 9 bases not matched to a gene; V was cut back by 4 bases and J by 7 bases. The germline gives CDR1 SGDLS, CDR2 YYNGEE. CDR3 length: 15 amino acids. CDR3 nucleotides: TGTGCCAGCAGCAGAGAGGGGACAGGGTGGAACACCATATATTTT. Translating gives CASSREGTGWNTIYF. The whole variable domain, filled in from reference TRBV9 and TRBJ1-3, reads DSGVTQTPKHLITATGQRVTLRCSPRSGDLSVYWYQQSLDQGLQFLIQYYNGEERAKGNILERFSAQQFPDLHSELNLSSLELGDSALYFCASSREGTGWNTIYFGEGSWLTVV.

Note on this clone: Distinct nucleotide sequences in the sample also encode this CDR3. CDR3 sequence reads: CASSPDSYSNQPQHF. As DNA, the CDR3 is TGCGCCAGCAGCCCGGACAGTTATAGCAATCAGCCCCAGCATTTT. The gene calls are TRBV5-1 and TRBJ1-5, with TRBD1 as a possible D gene (6 bases). The CDR3 totals 15 residues. In germline, CDR1 is SGHRS, CDR2 YFSETQ. V dropped 4 bases and J dropped 0 bases, with 11 bases sitting between them. The complete variable domain, with remaining parts taken from reference TRBV5-1 and TRBJ1-5, reads KAGVTQTPRYLIKTRGQQVTLSCSPISGHRSVSWYQQTPGQGLQFLFEYFSETQRNKGNFPGRFSGRQFSNSRSEMNVSTLELGDSALYLCASSPDSYSNQPQHFGDGTRLSIL.

The V gene is TRBV6-2 or TRBV6-3, the J gene TRBJ1-1, with D possibly matching TRBD1 (5 bases). Trimming pared 2 bases from V and 0 bases from J, leaving 10 bases between. The CDR3 covers 15 residues. Germline CDR1 MNHEY, CDR2 SVGEGT. CDR3 nucleotide sequence: TGTGCCAGCAGTTACGGGGCAGGGATGAACACTGAAGCTTTCTTT. Its translation: CASSYGAGMNTEAFF.

This rearrangement joins TRBV6-5 to TRBJ2-5, with 7 nucleotides matching TRBD1. J lost 5 bases, V lost 2 bases, and 5 bases had no gene match. There are 14 residues in the CDR3. Germline V gene sequence: CDR1 MNHEY, CDR2 SVGAGI. The CDR3 loop is CASSYTGEGETQYF. The CDR3 nucleotides read TGTGCCAGCAGTTACACAGGGGAAGGGGAGACCCAGTACTTC.

V and J are TRBV5-6 and TRBJ1-2; 9 positions match TRBD1. This CDR3 comprises 15 residues. Germline CDR1 is SGHDT and CDR2 is YYEEEE. V trimming: 3 bases; J trimming: 4 bases; junction bases outside the gene matches: 7. The CDR3 region has the DNA TGTGCCAGCAGCTACGGACAGGGGATTTCCTATGGCTACACCTTC. Translation gives CASSYGQGISYGYTF.

In this sample, this clone turned up a few times. The chain links TRBV24-1 to TRBJ2-1; D gene unclear. V dropped 5 bases and J dropped 4 bases, with 14 bases sitting between them. CDR3 length: 15 residues. Germline CDR1 is KGHDR and CDR2 is SFDVKD. This chain's CDR3 is CATSGRRMTYNEQFF. The DNA for the CDR3 is TGTGCCACCAGTGGACGACGGATGACTTACAATGAGCAGTTCTTC.

The rearrangement joins TRBV7-9 to TRBJ2-1, with D perhaps TRBD2 (5 bases). The CDR3 is made up of 15 amino acids. V lost 5 bases to trimming and J lost 8 bases, with 19 bases between them. Germline-derived CDR1 and CDR2 are SEHNR and FQNEAQ (reference sequence). Here the CDR3 reads CASSEDSRLHYEQFF. The CDR3 nucleotides are TGTGCCAGCAGCGAGGACTCCCGCTTACATTATGAGCAGTTCTTC.

V gene TRBV25-1 combines with J gene TRBJ2-5; 7 nucleotides line up with TRBD1. The CDR3 consists of 15 residues. V shed 4 bases, J shed 3 bases, and the junction held 8 bases outside the gene matches. Germline lookup yields CDR1 MGHDK and CDR2 SYGVNS. The CDR3 nucleotides read TGTGCCAGCAGTGGAGGGACAGCGCGAAAAGAGACCCAGTACTTC. It translates to CASSGGTARKETQYF.

This clone was counted between two and nine times. The V and J genes are TRBV5-1 and TRBJ2-1, with 9 bases fitting TRBD1. CDR1 is SGHRS, CDR2 YFSETQ, per germline. This CDR3 has 14 amino acids. Trimming at V came to 2 bases and at J to 5 bases, leaving 2 bases not matched to a gene. Here the CDR3 reads CASSFRTGDNEQFF. CDR3 DNA: TGCGCCAGCAGCTTCCGGACAGGGGACAATGAGCAGTTCTTC. Combining the CDR3 with reference TRBV5-1 and TRBJ2-1 gives the whole variable domain KAGVTQTPRYLIKTRGQQVTLSCSPISGHRSVSWYQQTPGQGLQFLFEYFSETQRNKGNFPGRFSGRQFSNSRSEMNVSTLELGDSALYLCASSFRTGDNEQFFGPGTRLTVL.

The chain carries TRBV9 and TRBJ1-4; 7 positions match TRBD1. CDR1 and CDR2 from the germline V gene are SGDLS and YYNGEE. With 3 bases clipped from V and 3 bases from J, the junction kept 2 bases outside the gene matches. The CDR3 length is 14 residues. The CDR3 coding sequence is TGTGCCAGCAGCGCGACAGGGTCTAATGAAAAACTGTTTTTT. Translating gives CASSATGSNEKLFF.

The chain has TRBV23-1 and TRBJ1-5; 10 bases are shared with TRBD1. TRBV23-1 is noted as an ORF with a role that remains uncertain. V was clipped by 0 bases and J by 2 bases; unmatched bases: 19. This CDR3 has 22 amino acids. The CDR3 spells CASSQSLILRTGGRFGNQPQHF. DNA of the CDR3: TGCGCCAGCAGTCAATCCCTTATCCTACGGACAGGGGGTCGATTTGGCAATCAGCCCCAGCATTTT.

J is TRBJ2-5 and V is TRBV3-1 (or the pseudogene TRBV3-2), with 8 bases that match TRBD1. Germline values: CDR1 LGHDT, CDR2 YNNKEL (reference sequence). The CDR3 runs to 15 residues. Trimming removed 0 bases from V and 7 bases from J; junction bases left unmatched: 7. The CDR3 here is CASSQDWTGRGTQYF. The CDR3 bases are TGTGCCAGCAGCCAAGACTGGACAGGGCGAGGGACCCAGTACTTC.

The rearrangement links TRBV9 to TRBJ1-2; D call uncertain. Germline V gives CDR1 SGDLS, CDR2 YYNGEE. This CDR3 spans 13 amino acids. V was cut by 6 bases and J by 7 bases, with 16 bases left in between. This CDR3 reads CASNQGGLSGYTF. DNA of the CDR3: TGTGCCAGCAATCAAGGAGGACTATCTGGCTACACCTTC.

The genes are TRBV18 and TRBJ1-1; no clear D. Germline V gene lookup returns CDR1 KGHSH and CDR2 LQKENI. The CDR3 is made up of 16 amino acids. V lost 3 bases, J lost 1 base, and 15 bases lay in between. The CDR3 loop reads CASSPLNTKGNTEAFF. The CDR3, as DNA: TGTGCCAGCTCACCCTTGAACACTAAAGGGAACACTGAAGCTTTCTTT.

The V gene is TRBV6-5, the J gene TRBJ2-5, with D maybe TRBD1 (6 bases). Germline values: CDR1 MNHEY, CDR2 SVGAGI. V lost 6 bases, J lost 1 base, and 12 bases lay in between. The CDR3 runs to 14 residues. Here the CDR3 reads CASRHRARQETQYF. DNA for the CDR3: TGTGCCAGCAGACACAGGGCCCGCCAAGAGACCCAGTACTTC.

This clone was found a few times. J is TRBJ2-1 and V is TRBV25-1; 8 bases map to TRBD2. This CDR3 has 16 residues. The germline gives CDR1 MGHDK, CDR2 SYGVNS. Germline trimming cut 3 bases from V and 0 bases from J; bases unmatched to any gene: 4. CDR3 protein: CASSDSGRVSYNEQFF. The DNA of the CDR3 is TGTGCCAGCAGTGACAGCGGGAGAGTCTCCTACAATGAGCAGTTCTTC.

The J gene is TRBJ2-5, the V gene TRBV7-6; 9 nucleotides align to TRBD1. Germline V CDR1 and CDR2: SGHVS, FNYEAQ. V lost 1 base, J lost 2 bases, and 5 bases stayed unmatched. The CDR3 is 16 amino acids. This CDR3 reads CASSLGDRERQETQYF. The CDR3 DNA follows: TGTGCCAGCAGCTTAGGGGACAGGGAAAGGCAAGAGACCCAGTACTTC.

The chain recombines TRBV18 with TRBJ2-3; D ambiguous. V shed 1 base and J shed 2 bases, with 10 bases lying between them. The CDR3 spans 15 residues. Germline V lookup: CDR1 KGHSH, CDR2 LQKENI. The CDR3 sequence is CASSPRRQDTDTQYF. As DNA, the CDR3 is TGTGCCAGCTCACCACGGCGTCAGGACACAGATACGCAGTATTTT.